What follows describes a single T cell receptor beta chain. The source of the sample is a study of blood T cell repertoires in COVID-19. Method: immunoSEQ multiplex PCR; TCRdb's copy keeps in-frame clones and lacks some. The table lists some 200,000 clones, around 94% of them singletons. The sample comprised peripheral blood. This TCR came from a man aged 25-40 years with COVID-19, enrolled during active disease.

The CDR3 here is CASSFMGRVLSPLHF. The CDR3 coding sequence is TGTGCCAGCAGCTTCATGGGTCGGGTTCTTTCACCCCTCCACTTT. The chain employs TRBV5-4 and TRBJ1-6; D gene uncertain. The CDR3 extends over 15 amino acids. Germline CDR1 reads SGHNT; CDR2 reads YYREEE (reference sequence). Deletions cut 2 bases from V and 9 bases from J, with 15 bases between.